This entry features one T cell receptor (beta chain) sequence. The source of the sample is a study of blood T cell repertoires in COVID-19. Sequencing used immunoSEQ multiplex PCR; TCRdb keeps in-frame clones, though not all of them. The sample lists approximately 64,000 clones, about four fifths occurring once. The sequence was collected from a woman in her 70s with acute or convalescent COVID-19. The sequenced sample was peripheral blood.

The CDR3 DNA follows: TGTGCCAGCTCACCACCGTCTAAGCCGAGCTACGAGCAGTACTTC. It is translated as CASSPPSKPSYEQYF. This chain joins TRBV18 and TRBJ2-7, with unresolved D. The V and J ends lost 0 bases and 3 bases respectively, with 12 bases between them. The germline CDR1 and CDR2 sequences are KGHSH and LQKENI. The CDR3 consists of 15 residues. The full variable domain, in which reference TRBV18 and TRBJ2-7 provide the parts outside the CDR3, is NAGVMQNPRHLVRRRGQEARLRCSPMKGHSHVYWYRQLPEEGLKFMVYLQKENIIDESGMPKERFSAEFPKEGPSILRIQQVVRGDSAAYFCASSPPSKPSYEQYFGPGTRLTVT.